Below are 16 T cell receptor beta chains sequenced from a single sample in a study of T cell responses to AZD1222 COVID-19 vaccine. Clones were read by immunoSEQ multiplex PCR, and TCRdb kept only the in-frame ones, dropping some. The top ten hold approximately 1.5% of the sample, which has approximately 120,000 clones, around 89% seen once. Material: peripheral blood, obtained on day 0 of AZD1222 vaccination. Receptor source: an adult in good health.

The chain employs TRBV15 and TRBJ2-1; 9 bases align to TRBD2. The V and J ends lost 0 bases and 8 bases, in that order; junction bases with no gene match: 5. CDR1 and CDR2 (germline): LNHNV, YYDKDF (reference sequence). This CDR3 is built from 15 residues. CDR3 sequence reads: CATSRDGLALHEQFF. The CDR3 DNA is TGTGCCACCAGCAGAGATGGACTAGCGCTACATGAGCAGTTCTTC.

The J gene is TRBJ2-1, the V gene TRBV11-3; 9 bases agree with TRBD2. The CDR3 runs 16 residues. V was pared by 3 bases and J by 7 bases, with 10 bases of the junction left unmatched. CDR1 and CDR2 from the germline V gene are SGHNT and YENEEA. This CDR3 is CASSFGTSLDGNEQFF. In DNA form, the CDR3 reads TGTGCCAGCAGCTTCGGGACTAGCCTAGATGGGAATGAGCAGTTCTTC.

V usage is TRBV12-5 and J usage is TRBJ2-3; D might be TRBD1 (5 bases). From germline, CDR1 is LGHNT and CDR2 FRNRAP. The CDR3 has 18 residues. V was pared by 0 bases and J by 2 bases, with 18 bases between. This CDR3 reads CASGLVPGAITFTDTQYF. In DNA form, the CDR3 reads TGTGCTAGTGGTTTGGTACCTGGGGCCATAACGTTCACAGATACGCAGTATTTT.

The CDR3 DNA is TGTGCCAGCAGTCCACTTCGGGTAGCGGGATCAGGTGAGCAGTTCTTC. Protein product: CASSPLRVAGSGEQFF. The chain has TRBV28 and TRBJ2-1, with 8 bases fitting TRBD2. The CDR3 spans 16 residues. V dropped 5 bases and J dropped 9; count of bases not matched to a gene: 15. Germline V gene data show CDR1 as MDHEN and CDR2 as SYDVKM.

V usage is TRBV18 and J usage is TRBJ1-3, with a weak D call TRBD1 (6 bases). From germline, CDR1 is KGHSH and CDR2 LQKENI. V lost 2 bases, J lost 0 bases, and 8 bases lay in between. This CDR3 comprises 15 residues. The CDR3 reads CASSPEGGSGNTIYF. CDR3 nucleotides: TGTGCCAGCTCACCAGAAGGGGGCTCTGGAAACACCATATATTTT.

DNA of the CDR3: TGTGCCAGCAGCTTAGGCCCCGCACAGGGGCACACAGATACGCAGTATTTT. Translating gives CASSLGPAQGHTDTQYF. The chain combines TRBV7-3 with TRBJ2-3, with TRBD1 identical over 7 bases. CDR1 and CDR2 from the germline V gene are SGHTA and FQGTGA. The CDR3 runs to 17 residues. V lost 2 bases to trimming and J lost 2 bases; unmatched junction nucleotides: 10.

V and J are TRBV6-5 and TRBJ2-7; 9 bases are a match to TRBD1. CDR1 is MNHEY and CDR2 is SVGAGI in the germline V gene. J lost 5 bases, V lost 4 bases, and 9 bases had no gene match. This CDR3 spans 15 amino acids. The CDR3 loop is CASSSQGAQTDEQYF. CDR3 coding DNA: TGTGCCAGCAGTTCACAGGGGGCGCAAACCGACGAGCAGTACTTC.

This chain connects TRBV19 to TRBJ1-4; 10 positions match TRBD1. V was pared by 4 bases and J by 6 bases, with 2 bases of the junction left unmatched. This CDR3 comprises 14 residues. The germline V gene encodes CDR1 LNHDA and CDR2 SQIVND (reference sequence). CDR3 in DNA: TGTGCCAGTAGTACAGGGACAGGGGATGAAAAACTGTTTTTT. Residues: CASSTGTGDEKLFF.

The chain links TRBV5-1 to TRBJ2-7; possibly TRBD1 or TRBD2 for D (5 bases each). Per the germline V gene, CDR1 is SGHRS and CDR2 is YFSETQ. The V end lost 5 bases, the J end lost 7 bases, and 22 bases lay between the germline ends. CDR3 length equals 15 residues. CDR3 region: CASRNAGTASGEQYF. Here the CDR3 DNA reads TGCGCCAGCAGGAATGCCGGGACCGCGTCTGGGGAGCAGTACTTC.

This clone appeared a single time. V gene TRBV7-9 combines with J gene TRBJ2-3; TRBD2 matches 8 bases. The trim removed 1 base at V and 7 bases at J, leaving 13 bases unmatched. In germline, CDR1 is SEHNR, CDR2 FQNEAQ (reference sequence). The CDR3 consists of 17 residues. CDR3 amino acids: CASSLGSGRTDGYTQYF. The DNA of the CDR3 is TGTGCCAGCAGCTTAGGGAGCGGGAGAACCGACGGGTATACGCAGTATTTT.

The rearrangement uses TRBV2 and TRBJ2-5; D not certain. V was cut by 8 bases and J by 5 bases, with 12 bases left in between. Germline V CDR1 and CDR2: SNHLY, FYNNEI. The length of the CDR3 is 12 residues. CDR3 bases: TGTGCCAGCCGACCCCCTTCGGAGACCCAGTACTTC. Translation: CASRPPSETQYF.

The chain links TRBV28 to TRBJ2-7, with D possibly being TRBD1 or TRBD2 (6 bases each). Trimming stripped 3 bases from V and 0 bases from J, with 33 bases between. CDR3 size: 22 residues. Looked up from germline, CDR1 is MDHEN and CDR2 is SYDVKM. The CDR3 DNA sequence: TGTGCCAGCAGTTTCGGGGGCAGGGGCGCCAGACTAGGCGGGATCAGCTCCTACGAGCAGTACTTC. Translation gives CASSFGGRGARLGGISSYEQYF.

V gene TRBV5-4 combines with J gene TRBJ2-7, with 9 bases matching TRBD1. V dropped 0 bases and J dropped 4; count of bases not matched to a gene: 2. Germline values: CDR1 SGHNT, CDR2 YYREEE (reference sequence). The CDR3 has 14 residues. The CDR3 is CASSLGDRGYEQYF. The CDR3 DNA reads as TGTGCCAGCAGCTTGGGCGACAGGGGGTACGAGCAGTACTTC.

This chain links TRBV30 with TRBJ2-1; D gene uncertain. Trimming stripped 4 bases from V and 8 bases from J, with 9 bases between. The germline CDR1 and CDR2 sequences are GTSNPN and SVGIG (reference sequence). The CDR3 extends over 11 amino acids. CDR3: CAWTLLHEQFF. CDR3 DNA: TGTGCCTGGACCCTCCTCCATGAGCAGTTCTTC.

This chain connects TRBV4-3 to TRBJ2-4, with D uncertain. Germline-derived CDR1 and CDR2 are LGHNA and YSLEER. The length of the CDR3 is 15 residues. Between the trimmed V and J ends, which lost 1 base and 0 bases, there was a span of 7 bases. This CDR3 is CASSQGILAKNIQYF. The CDR3 DNA follows: TGCGCCAGCAGCCAAGGCATTTTAGCCAAAAACATTCAGTACTTC.

The genes are TRBV9 and TRBJ1-1, with a tentative D call TRBD1 (5 bases). CDR1 is SGDLS, CDR2 YYNGEE, per germline. The CDR3 runs 16 residues. Trimming pared 0 bases from V and 3 bases from J, leaving 15 bases between. The CDR3 sequence: CASSVGQGQGYTEAFF. CDR3 in DNA: TGTGCCAGCAGCGTAGGGCAGGGCCAAGGTTACACTGAAGCTTTCTTT.